This is a list of T cell receptor beta chains from one sample in a study of blood T cell repertoires in COVID-19. Clones were sequenced by immunoSEQ multiplex PCR, and TCRdb holds only the in-frame ones, with some missing. The repertoire holds roughly 400,000 clones, with approximately 87% as singletons. The sequenced sample was peripheral blood. The receptors stem from a woman aged 60-75 years with COVID-19, enrolled during active disease. CDR3s include the opening cysteine and the closing phenylalanine or tryptophan. Fields, in order: J gene, D gene, V gene, clone size, CDR3 DNA, CDR3 protein. D genes are given only for firm matches. Clone size is given for some rows only: seen once, a few or many times, or a class if the clone is expanded.

J: TRBJ2-2
D: TRBD2
V: TRBV3-1/TRBV3-2
size: .
DNA: TGTGCCAGCAGCCAAGTGGCGGGGGGCTTGAACACCGGGGAGCTGTTTTTT
CDR3: CASSQVAGGLNTGELFF

J: TRBJ2-1
D: .
V: TRBV9
size: .
DNA: TGTGCCAGCAGCGTTGACACCTACAATGAGCAGTTCTTC
CDR3: CASSVDTYNEQFF

J: TRBJ2-7
D: TRBD2
V: TRBV5-4
size: .
DNA: TGTGCCAGCAGCCCAACAGCGGGACGGTTAAGCTACGAGCAGTACTTC
CDR3: CASSPTAGRLSYEQYF

J: TRBJ2-1
D: .
V: TRBV7-6
size: .
DNA: TGTGCCAGCAGCTTACGATTACTTAGCTCCTACAATGAGCAGTTCTTC
CDR3: CASSLRLLSSYNEQFF

J: TRBJ2-3
D: .
V: TRBV11-2
size: .
DNA: TGTGCCAGCAGCCCCTCGGTAGGGGAACGCACAGATACGCAGTATTTT
CDR3: CASSPSVGERTDTQYF

J: TRBJ2-7
D: .
V: TRBV5-7
size: .
DNA: TGTGCCAGCAGCTTGCTTTGGGCAGTGGGGCTCTACGAGCAGTACTTC
CDR3: CASSLLWAVGLYEQYF

J: TRBJ1-2
D: TRBD1
V: TRBV5-1
size: .
DNA: TGCGCCAGCAGCCCTCGGACAGGGGGCGCTGATGGCTACACCTTC
CDR3: CASSPRTGGADGYTF

J: TRBJ2-1
D: TRBD1
V: TRBV6-5
size: .
DNA: TGTGCCAGCAGTTATCGGGACAGCGCTTACAATGAGCAGTTCTTC
CDR3: CASSYRDSAYNEQFF

J: TRBJ2-7
D: TRBD1
V: TRBV2
size: .
DNA: TGTGCCAGCAGCCTTCGGACAGGGACCTACGAGCAGTACTTC
CDR3: CASSLRTGTYEQYF

J: TRBJ1-1
D: .
V: TRBV5-1
size: .
DNA: TGCGCCAGCAGCTTGGCTGGCAACACTGAAGCTTTCTTT
CDR3: CASSLAGNTEAFF

J: TRBJ1-1
D: .
V: TRBV5-1
size: .
DNA: TGCGCCAGCAGCTTAATGGGGAAGGGGGACACTGAAGCTTTCTTT
CDR3: CASSLMGKGDTEAFF

J: TRBJ2-7
D: TRBD1
V: TRBV6-5
size: once
DNA: TGTGCCAGCAGTCAGGGGACAGGCTACGAGCAGTACTTC
CDR3: CASSQGTGYEQYF

J: TRBJ1-6
D: .
V: TRBV10-3
size: .
DNA: TGTGCCATCAGTGAGGGGGCGCATAATTCACCCCTCCACTTT
CDR3: CAISEGAHNSPLHF

J: TRBJ1-2
D: TRBD1
V: TRBV19
size: once
DNA: TGTGCCAGTAGGAAACCAGACAGGGGCCCTTCCTATGGCTACACCTTC
CDR3: CASRKPDRGPSYGYTF

J: TRBJ1-1
D: TRBD1
V: TRBV27
size: .
DNA: TGTGCCAGCAGTCCCCGACAGGGAGGAACTGAAGCTTTCTTT
CDR3: CASSPRQGGTEAFF

J: TRBJ1-1
D: .
V: TRBV5-1
size: .
DNA: TGCGCCAGCAGCTTGGCACAGGGAACTGAAGCTTTCTTT
CDR3: CASSLAQGTEAFF

J: TRBJ1-4
D: .
V: TRBV7-9
size: once
DNA: TGTGCCAGCAGCCCTTCCGTACAGGGTGAAAAACTGTTTTTT
CDR3: CASSPSVQGEKLFF

J: TRBJ1-2
D: TRBD1
V: TRBV6-1
size: .
DNA: TGTGCCAGCAGTGCCCGGACAGGAAAAGCTAACTATGGCTACACCTTC
CDR3: CASSARTGKANYGYTF

J: TRBJ1-2
D: TRBD1
V: TRBV5-1
size: .
DNA: TGCGCCAGCAGAGGAGGAGCAGGGGGTGACTCGGGCTACACCTTC
CDR3: CASRGGAGGDSGYTF

J: TRBJ2-2
D: TRBD2
V: TRBV7-7
size: .
DNA: TGTGCCAGCAGCTCCGGGACTAGCGGGGGTAACACCGGGGAGCTGTTTTTT
CDR3: CASSSGTSGGNTGELFF

J: TRBJ1-2
D: .
V: TRBV27
size: .
DNA: TGTGCCAGCAGTCAAGACAGTAGAGGCTACACCTTC
CDR3: CASSQDSRGYTF

J: TRBJ2-7
D: TRBD1
V: TRBV27
size: once
DNA: TGTGCCAGCAGTTTAGCCGGGACAGTACCCTACGAGCAGTACTTC
CDR3: CASSLAGTVPYEQYF